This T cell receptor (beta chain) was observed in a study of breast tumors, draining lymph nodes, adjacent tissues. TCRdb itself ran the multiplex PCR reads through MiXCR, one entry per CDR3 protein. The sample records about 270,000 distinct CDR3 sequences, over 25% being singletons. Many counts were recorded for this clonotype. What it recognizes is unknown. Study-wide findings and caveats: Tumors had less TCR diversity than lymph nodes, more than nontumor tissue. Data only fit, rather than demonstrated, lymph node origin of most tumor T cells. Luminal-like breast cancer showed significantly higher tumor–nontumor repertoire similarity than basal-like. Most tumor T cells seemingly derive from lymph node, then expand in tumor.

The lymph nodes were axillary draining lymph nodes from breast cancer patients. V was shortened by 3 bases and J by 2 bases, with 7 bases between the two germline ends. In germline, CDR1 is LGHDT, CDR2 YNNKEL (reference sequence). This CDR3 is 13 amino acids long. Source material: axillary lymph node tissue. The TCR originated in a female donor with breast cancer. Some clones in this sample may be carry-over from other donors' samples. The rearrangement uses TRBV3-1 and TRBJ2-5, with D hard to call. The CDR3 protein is CASSQSVQETQYF. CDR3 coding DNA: TGTGCCAGCAGCCAGTCGGTACAAGAGACCCAGTACTTC.